A single T cell receptor beta chain is shown here with its context. The data belong to a study of blood T cell repertoires in COVID-19. Overall study: The samples span acute and convalescent COVID-19 from the United States, Italy and Spain.

The CDR3 has 15 amino acids. Germline-derived CDR1 and CDR2 are KGHSH and LQKENI. Losses at the gene ends were 5 bases for V and 3 bases for J; bases not matched to a gene: 6. Profiling relied on immunoSEQ multiplex PCR, and the TCRdb table lists in-frame clones only, not all of them. Seen here are over 350,000 clones, around nine tenths observed once, and the top ten hold roughly a tenth. The study drew participants aged about 18 to 95 years from under 30 US areas. Cohort allocation depended upon clinical history that participants reported. J is TRBJ1-5 and V is TRBV18, with 8 positions matching TRBD1. This sequence originates from a woman aged 45 to 65 who had recovered from COVID-19. Sequenced input: PBMCs or T cells enriched from blood (not recorded which). The CDR3, as DNA: TGTGCCAGCTCAGCGGGACAGGCCGACAATCAGCCCCAGCATTTT. It specifies CASSAGQADNQPQHF.